The 4 T cell receptor beta chains below all came from one sample that was sequenced in a study of CD4 and CD8 cells across lung adenocarcinoma regions. TCRdb re-called the PCR reads through MiXCR, storing one row per CDR3 protein. This table has tens of thousands of distinct CDR3 sequences, over 45% appearing once. Sequenced material: CD8+ T cells from the center of a lung tumor. The receptors come from a male donor with lung adenocarcinoma. The CD4 and CD8 labels of this study may be unreliable.

This chain uses TRBV6-5 with TRBJ1-2, with 7 bases aligning to TRBD1. The CDR3 spans 14 residues. Germline V CDR1 and CDR2: MNHEY, SVGAGI. The trim removed 5 bases at V and 5 bases at J, leaving 8 bases unmatched. CDR3 coding DNA: TGTGCCAGCAGTCTACAGGCGACAGGGTATGGCTACACCTTC. Translating gives CASSLQATGYGYTF.

The V and J genes are TRBV4-1 and TRBJ2-5; no clear D gene. The germline gives CDR1 MGHRA, CDR2 YSYEKL. The V end was cut by 0 bases, the J end by 11 bases, with 16 bases between. CDR3 length equals 14 residues. The CDR3 protein is CASSQDRITDTQYF. Here the CDR3 DNA reads TGCGCCAGCAGCCAAGATCGTATTACAGATACGCAGTACTTC.

This clonotype was detected many times. The rearrangement joins TRBV6-1 to TRBJ2-5, with 7 bases lining up with TRBD1. This CDR3 is 13 amino acids long. J gave up 6 bases and V 8 bases, and 9 bases lay outside the gene matches. The germline gives CDR1 MNHNS, CDR2 SASEGT. CDR3 DNA: TGTGCCAGCGGGGGAACGGACAGGCAGACCCAGTACTTC. This translates into CASGGTDRQTQYF.

The table lists this clonotype with many counts. The rearrangement uses TRBV12-3 or TRBV12-4 and TRBJ2-5; unclear D gene. V lost 3 bases, J lost 2 bases, and 7 bases lay in between. This CDR3 is 13 amino acids long. CDR3 nucleotide sequence: TGTGCCAGCAGTTTGTCTCCTCAAGAGACCCAGTACTTC. This encodes CASSLSPQETQYF.